Sequencing of this T cell receptor (beta chain) was carried out in a study of identical twins. Healthy Caucasians were all of the donors. CDR3 length: 16 amino acids. V lost 1 base and J lost 3, with 14 bases in between. Germline V gives CDR1 SGHVS, CDR2 FNYEAQ. TCRdb called the 5' RACE reads again in MiXCR, with one record for every CDR3 protein. In the table there are hundreds of thousands of distinct CDR3 sequences, around 5.7% of which are singletons. This clonotype was seen at least ten times. This sequence was found in a man aged 18 to 30 in good health. The sample consisted of naive T cells sorted from blood. The J gene is TRBJ2-3, the V gene TRBV7-6; D not resolved. The CDR3 loop reads CASSLVGGKLTDTQYF. CDR3 in DNA: TGTGCCAGCAGCTTAGTTGGCGGAAAGCTTACAGATACGCAGTATTTT.